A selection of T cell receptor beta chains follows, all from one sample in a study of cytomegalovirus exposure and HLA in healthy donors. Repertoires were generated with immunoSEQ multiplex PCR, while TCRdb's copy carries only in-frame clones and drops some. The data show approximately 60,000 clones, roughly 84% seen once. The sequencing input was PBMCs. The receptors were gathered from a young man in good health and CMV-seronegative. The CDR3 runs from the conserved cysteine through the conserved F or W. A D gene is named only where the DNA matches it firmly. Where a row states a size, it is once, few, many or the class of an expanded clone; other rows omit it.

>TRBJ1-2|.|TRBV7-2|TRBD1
CASSLKQGAYGYTF
TGTGCCAGCAGCCTTAAACAGGGGGCGTATGGCTACACCTTC
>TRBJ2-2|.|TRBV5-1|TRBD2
CASTPRTSGITGELFF
TGCGCCAGTACGCCGCGGACTAGCGGGATCACCGGGGAGCTGTTTTTT
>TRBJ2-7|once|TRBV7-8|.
CASSLVTDRGEQYF
TGTGCCAGCAGCTTAGTAACGGACAGAGGAGAGCAGTACTTC
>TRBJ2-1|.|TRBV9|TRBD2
CASSVGTNPMVWEQFF
TGTGCCAGCAGCGTCGGGACTAACCCGATGGTATGGGAGCAGTTCTTC
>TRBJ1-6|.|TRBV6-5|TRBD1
CASSYSPGGEDSPLHF
TGTGCCAGCAGTTACTCACCAGGGGGTGAGGATTCACCCCTCCACTTT
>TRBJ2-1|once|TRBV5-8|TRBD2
CASAPRGGPSNEQFF
TGTGCCAGCGCCCCAAGGGGAGGGCCGAGCAATGAGCAGTTCTTC
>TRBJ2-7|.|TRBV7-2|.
CASSTPQDEQYF
TGTGCCAGCAGCACCCCACAGGACGAGCAGTACTTC
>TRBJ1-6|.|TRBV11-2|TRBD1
CASSSTGYNSPLHF
TGTGCCAGCAGTTCGACAGGGTACAATTCACCCCTCCACTTT
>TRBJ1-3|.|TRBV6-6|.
CASMKQGSGNTIYF
TGTGCCAGCATGAAACAGGGAAGTGGAAACACCATATATTTT
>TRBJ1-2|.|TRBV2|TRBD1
CASTWGTGANYGYTF
TGTGCCAGCACTTGGGGGACAGGAGCTAACTATGGCTACACCTTC
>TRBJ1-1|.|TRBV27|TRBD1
CASRPLGQRQEAFF
TGTGCCAGCAGGCCCTTGGGACAGCGACAGGAAGCTTTCTTT
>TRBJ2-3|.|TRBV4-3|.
CASSLTIGVGAIDTQYF
TGCGCCAGCAGCCTGACTATTGGCGTGGGGGCTATTGATACGCAGTATTTT
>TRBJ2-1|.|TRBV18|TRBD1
CASSPPGQGTNEQFF
TGTGCCAGCTCACCCCCGGGACAGGGAACGAATGAGCAGTTCTTC
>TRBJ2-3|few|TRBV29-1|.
CSVWDTPGPTDTQYF
TGCAGCGTTTGGGACACCCCAGGACCCACAGATACGCAGTATTTT
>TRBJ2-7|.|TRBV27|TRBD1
CASSPPNRGVGADYEQYF
TGTGCCAGCAGTCCCCCAAACAGGGGAGTTGGGGCGGACTACGAGCAGTACTTC
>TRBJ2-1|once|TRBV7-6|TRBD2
CASSLRYRQREGTHEQFF
TGTGCCAGCAGCTTAAGGTATCGGCAGCGGGAGGGGACTCATGAGCAGTTCTTC
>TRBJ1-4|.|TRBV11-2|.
CASSQGFGEKLFF
TGTGCCAGCAGCCAGGGGTTCGGTGAAAAACTGTTTTTT
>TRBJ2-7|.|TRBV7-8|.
CASSLRGGYEQYF
TGTGCCAGCAGCCTAAGGGGGGGCTACGAGCAGTACTTC
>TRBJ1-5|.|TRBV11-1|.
CASSLEDKGCNQPQHF
TGTGCCAGCAGCTTAGAGGACAAGGGATGCAATCAGCCCCAGCATTTT
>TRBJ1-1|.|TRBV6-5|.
CASSYPWDNKAFF
TGTGCCAGCAGTTACCCTTGGGACAACAAAGCTTTCTTT
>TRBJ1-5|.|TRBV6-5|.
CASSSGTQPQHF
TGTGCCAGCAGCTCGGGAACTCAGCCCCAGCATTTT
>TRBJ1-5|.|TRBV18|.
CASSPVGGDSNQPQHF
TGTGCCAGCTCACCCGTGGGAGGAGATAGCAATCAGCCCCAGCATTTT
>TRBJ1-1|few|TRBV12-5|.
CASGPGTEAFF
TGTGCTAGTGGTCCCGGGACAGAAGCTTTCTTT
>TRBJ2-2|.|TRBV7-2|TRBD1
CASSRDRANTGELFF
TGTGCCAGCAGCCGGGACAGGGCGAACACCGGGGAGCTGTTTTTT
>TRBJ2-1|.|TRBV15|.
CATSREELIDEQFF
TGTGCCACCAGCAGAGAAGAGCTTATCGATGAGCAGTTCTTC
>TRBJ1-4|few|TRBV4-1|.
CASSLSAGEKLFF
TGCGCCAGCAGCCTTAGCGCGGGTGAAAAACTGTTTTTT
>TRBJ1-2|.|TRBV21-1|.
CASSKGPRDRDYTF
TGTGCCAGCAGCAAAGGCCCCCGGGACAGGGATTACACCTTC
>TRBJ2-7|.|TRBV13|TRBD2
CASSFGREGTYEQYF
TGTGCCAGCAGCTTTGGGCGGGAGGGCACCTACGAGCAGTACTTC
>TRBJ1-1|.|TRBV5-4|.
CASSGPLVTEAFF
TGTGCCAGCAGCGGGCCACTGGTCACTGAAGCTTTCTTT
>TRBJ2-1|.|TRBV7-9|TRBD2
CASSSGGRVGNEQFF
TGTGCCAGCAGCTCGGGCGGGAGGGTGGGGAATGAGCAGTTCTTC
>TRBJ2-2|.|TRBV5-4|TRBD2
CASSIRLAGLNTGELFF
TGTGCCAGCAGCATAAGACTAGCGGGATTGAACACCGGGGAGCTGTTTTTT
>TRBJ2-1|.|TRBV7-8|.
CASSLVFGGLGNEQFF
TGTGCCAGCAGCTTGGTCTTCGGGGGGCTTGGCAATGAGCAGTTCTTC
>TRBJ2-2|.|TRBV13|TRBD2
CASSLSLLAGTNTGELFF
TGTGCCAGCAGCTTGTCCCTATTAGCGGGGACCAACACCGGGGAGCTGTTTTTT
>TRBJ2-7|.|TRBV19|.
CASSIVLGASYEQYF
TGTGCCAGTAGTATAGTACTGGGAGCCTCCTACGAGCAGTACTTC
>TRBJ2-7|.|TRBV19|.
CASSGTLVSYEQYF
TGTGCCAGTAGTGGAACCCTAGTCTCCTACGAGCAGTACTTC
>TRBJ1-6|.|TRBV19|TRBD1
CASSIGTGVSSYNSPLHF
TGTGCCAGTAGTATCGGGACAGGAGTTAGCTCCTATAATTCACCCCTCCACTTT
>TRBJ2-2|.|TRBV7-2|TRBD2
CASSLGLAAGELFF
TGTGCCAGCAGCTTAGGCCTAGCGGCCGGGGAGCTGTTTTTT
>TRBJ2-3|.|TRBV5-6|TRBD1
CASSSGQRTDTQYF
TGTGCCAGCAGCTCGGGACAGCGCACAGATACGCAGTATTTT
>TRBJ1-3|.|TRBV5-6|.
CASSRGSSGNTIYF
TGTGCCAGCAGCCGCGGAAGTTCTGGAAACACCATATATTTT
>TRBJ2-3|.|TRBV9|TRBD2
CASSVGAGGTDTQYF
TGTGCCAGCAGCGTAGGGGCCGGGGGGACAGATACGCAGTATTTT
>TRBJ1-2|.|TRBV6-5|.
CASSPFGNYGYTF
TGTGCCAGCAGCCCCTTCGGTAACTATGGCTACACCTTC
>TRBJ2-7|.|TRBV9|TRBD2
CASSVGLAGYEQYF
TGTGCCAGCAGCGTCGGACTAGCGGGCTACGAGCAGTACTTC
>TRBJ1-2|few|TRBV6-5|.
CASFGSVYGYTF
TGTGCCAGCTTTGGCAGCGTCTATGGCTACACCTTC
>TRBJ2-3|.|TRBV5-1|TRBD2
CASSSGGSATDTQYF
TGCGCCAGCAGCTCAGGCGGGAGTGCCACAGATACGCAGTATTTT
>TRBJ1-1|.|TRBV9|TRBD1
CASSTGTDLVLFF
TGTGCCAGCAGCACCGGGACAGACTTGGTTCTTTTCTTT
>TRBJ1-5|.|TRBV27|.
CASRRGSGNQPQHF
TGTGCCAGCAGGCGGGGAAGTGGTAATCAGCCCCAGCATTTT
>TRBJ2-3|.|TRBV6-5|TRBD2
CASSYLSTSGRGTQYF
TGTGCCAGCAGTTACCTATCAACTAGCGGGAGGGGTACGCAGTATTTT
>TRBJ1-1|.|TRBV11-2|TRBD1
CASSQTGTGNTEAFF
TGTGCCAGCAGCCAGACCGGGACAGGGAACACTGAAGCTTTCTTT
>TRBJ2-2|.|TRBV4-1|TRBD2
CASSQDRLAGGAGGELFF
TGCGCCAGCAGCCAAGACCGACTAGCGGGGGGCGCTGGCGGGGAGCTGTTTTTT
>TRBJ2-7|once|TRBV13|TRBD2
CASRTSGRSYEQYF
TGTGCCAGCAGGACTAGCGGACGTTCCTACGAGCAGTACTTC
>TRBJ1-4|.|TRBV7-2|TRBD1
CASSLGGQGNEKLFF
TGTGCCAGCAGCTTAGGGGGACAGGGTAATGAAAAACTGTTTTTT
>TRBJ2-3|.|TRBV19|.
CASSISGSTDTQYF
TGTGCCAGTAGTATCTCGGGGAGCACAGATACGCAGTATTTT
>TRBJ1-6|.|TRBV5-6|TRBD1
CASSPRQGRSPLHF
TGTGCCAGCAGCCCAAGACAGGGAAGATCACCCCTCCACTTT
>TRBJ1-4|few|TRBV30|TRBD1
CAWRQQGVREKLFF
TGTGCCTGGAGGCAACAGGGGGTACGTGAAAAACTGTTTTTT
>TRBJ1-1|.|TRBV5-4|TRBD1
CASSLTGGTEAFF
TGTGCCAGCAGCTTGACAGGGGGCACTGAAGCTTTCTTT